This entry features one T cell receptor beta chain sequence. Its antigen is still unknown. These data originate in a study of T cell responses to AZD1222 COVID-19 vaccine. Looking at the study overall: Timing groups of about 4 and about 12 weeks for second doses were pooled. Notes on the study in general: Baseline seropositivity characterized only a handful of AZD1222 recipients.

Trimming stripped 2 bases from V and 1 base from J, with 14 bases between. The germline V gene has CDR1 MNHEY and CDR2 SMNVEV (reference sequence). This CDR3 spans 16 amino acids. Profiled with immunoSEQ multiplex PCR; TCRdb holds only in-frame clones, not every one. The repertoire holds approximately 70,000 clones, roughly 87% seen once, with about 25% in the top ten. The sample here was peripheral blood, taken on day 0 of AZD1222 vaccination. The V gene is TRBV27, the J gene TRBJ1-2; D is perhaps TRBD1 (5 bases). The source is an adult in good health. The CDR3 DNA reads TGTGCCAGCAGTTTAAGAGTAGGGGACGGTAACTATGGCTACACCTTC. Translating gives CASSLRVGDGNYGYTF.